These T cell receptor beta chains were read from a single sample in a study of cytomegalovirus exposure and HLA in healthy donors. The method was immunoSEQ multiplex PCR; TCRdb's version includes in-frame clones alone and lacks a portion of them. The profile shows roughly 150,000 clones, about four fifths of them singletons. The sequenced sample consisted of PBMCs. These receptors all come from a male donor in good health and CMV-seronegative. The CDR3 runs from the conserved cysteine through the conserved F or W. A D gene is named only where the DNA matches it firmly. Only some rows state a clone size, as once, few, many or a class for expanded clones.

d_call	v_call	j_call	clone_size	cdr3_aa	cdr3_nt
-	TRBV7-3	TRBJ2-3	-	CASSPAQGGTDTQYF	TGTGCCAGCAGCCCGGCCCAGGGCGGCACAGATACGCAGTATTTT
TRBD1	TRBV5-1	TRBJ2-1	-	CASSLRDRAPGEQFF	TGCGCCAGCAGCTTGAGAGACAGGGCACCCGGTGAGCAGTTCTTC
TRBD1	TRBV7-2	TRBJ1-5	-	CASSLGDSGQPQHF	TGTGCCAGCAGCTTGGGGGACAGCGGTCAGCCCCAGCATTTT
-	TRBV28	TRBJ2-7	-	CASTPLGRSSYEQYF	TGTGCCAGCACCCCACTAGGTCGGAGCTCCTACGAGCAGTACTTC
-	TRBV7-9	TRBJ2-7	-	CASSAQGAQYF	TGTGCCAGCAGCGCACAGGGAGCGCAGTACTTC
TRBD1	TRBV9	TRBJ2-3	-	CASRPTGTASTDTQYF	TGTGCCAGCAGGCCTACCGGGACAGCTAGCACAGATACGCAGTATTTT
TRBD2	TRBV5-4	TRBJ2-5	-	CASSLMTSARETQYF	TGTGCCAGCAGCTTGATGACTAGCGCCCGGGAGACCCAGTACTTC
TRBD2	TRBV7-9	TRBJ2-2	-	CASSLVAGVAGELFF	TGTGCCAGCAGCTTAGTCGCGGGAGTCGCCGGGGAGCTGTTTTTT
-	TRBV15	TRBJ1-2	-	CATSRSRTAYGYTF	TGTGCCACCAGCAGATCCCGGACAGCCTATGGCTACACCTTC
-	TRBV7-9	TRBJ1-3	-	CASSRQRGFPGNTIYF	TGTGCCAGCAGCCGCCAAAGGGGGTTTCCTGGAAACACCATATATTTT
-	TRBV13	TRBJ2-7	-	CASSSGSGGEQYF	TGTGCCAGCAGCAGCGGTAGTGGTGGCGAGCAGTACTTC
-	TRBV9	TRBJ2-3	-	CASSVGVADHTDTQYF	TGTGCCAGCAGCGTAGGCGTAGCGGATCACACAGATACGCAGTATTTT
-	TRBV6-5	TRBJ2-7	once	CASRRDAAYEQYF	TGTGCCAGCAGGCGGGACGCTGCCTACGAGCAGTACTTC
TRBD1	TRBV5-1	TRBJ2-7	-	CASRRQGYEQYF	TGCGCCAGCAGGCGACAGGGCTACGAGCAGTACTTC
-	TRBV5-1	TRBJ2-3	-	CASSLMRPSTDTQYF	TGCGCCAGCAGCTTGATGAGGCCCAGCACAGATACGCAGTATTTT
TRBD1	TRBV9	TRBJ1-2	-	CASREGQGYGYTF	TGTGCCAGCCGCGAAGGACAGGGCTATGGCTACACCTTC
-	TRBV6-6	TRBJ1-6	-	CASTLGGGGMGSPLHF	TGTGCCAGCACCTTGGGTGGGGGGGGAATGGGTTCACCCCTCCACTTT
-	TRBV30	TRBJ1-2	-	CAWERQDGDYGYTF	TGTGCCTGGGAAAGACAGGACGGGGACTATGGCTACACCTTC
TRBD2	TRBV14	TRBJ2-7	-	CASSQVRLAGGPPNYEQYF	TGTGCCAGCAGCCAAGTTCGACTAGCGGGAGGCCCCCCCAATTACGAGCAGTACTTC
-	TRBV13	TRBJ2-7	-	CASSTGDGMLTYEQYF	TGTGCCAGCAGCACGGGGGACGGGATGCTGACCTACGAGCAGTACTTC
TRBD2	TRBV6-5	TRBJ2-4	-	CASSGLVKNIQYF	TGTGCCAGCAGTGGACTAGTTAAAAACATTCAGTACTTC
TRBD2	TRBV11-3	TRBJ2-1	-	CASSLGGLAGGPNYNEQFF	TGTGCCAGCAGCTTAGGGGGACTAGCGGGAGGGCCTAACTACAATGAGCAGTTCTTC
-	TRBV27	TRBJ1-2	-	CASSLQSTGDGYTF	TGTGCCAGCAGTTTACAATCCACAGGCGATGGCTACACCTTC
-	TRBV9	TRBJ2-7	-	CASSKGGGTYEQYF	TGTGCCAGCAGCAAAGGTGGGGGGACCTACGAGCAGTACTTC
-	TRBV7-2	TRBJ2-5	few	CASSLGGGRWETQYF	TGTGCCAGCAGCTTAGGGGGGGGCCGGTGGGAGACCCAGTACTTC
-	TRBV6-5	TRBJ1-2	few	CASSYSNRQRGYTF	TGTGCCAGCAGTTACTCGAATCGTCAGCGTGGCTACACCTTC
-	TRBV5-1	TRBJ2-7	-	CASSGDTAYEQYF	TGCGCCAGCAGCGGGGACACAGCCTACGAGCAGTACTTC
-	TRBV27	TRBJ2-3	-	CASSLGWGADTQYF	TGTGCCAGCAGTTTGGGTTGGGGGGCAGATACGCAGTATTTT
-	TRBV5-4	TRBJ1-4	-	CASSGEDEKLFF	TGTGCCAGCAGCGGGGAGGATGAAAAACTGTTTTTT
-	TRBV20-1	TRBJ2-7	-	CSARFVYEQYF	TGCAGTGCTCGGTTTGTCTACGAGCAGTACTTC
TRBD2	TRBV2	TRBJ2-1	-	CASSEPPTSSGEQFF	TGTGCCAGCAGTGAACCTCCGACTAGCAGCGGTGAGCAGTTCTTC
-	TRBV15	TRBJ2-7	-	CATSRAEDSYEQYF	TGTGCCACCAGCAGAGCCGAGGACTCCTACGAGCAGTACTTC
TRBD1	TRBV4-1	TRBJ2-7	-	CASSRQGGSYEQYF	TGCGCCAGCAGCCGACAGGGGGGCTCCTACGAGCAGTACTTC
TRBD1	TRBV10-3	TRBJ1-4	-	CATQGTRGDSPANEKLFF	TGTGCCACCCAGGGGACGAGAGGGGACAGCCCCGCTAATGAAAAACTGTTTTTT
-	TRBV30	TRBJ2-1	-	CAWSFGPHNEQFF	TGTGCCTGGAGTTTCGGTCCGCACAATGAGCAGTTCTTC
-	TRBV5-1	TRBJ1-1	-	CASSLDRTHTEAFF	TGCGCCAGCAGCTTGGACAGGACCCACACTGAAGCTTTCTTT
-	TRBV25-1	TRBJ2-6	-	CASSDGVSGANVLTF	TGTGCCAGCAGTGACGGAGTCTCTGGGGCCAACGTCCTGACTTTC
TRBD2	TRBV7-6	TRBJ2-1	-	CASSLLLAGIYNEQFF	TGTGCCAGCAGCTTACTTCTAGCGGGGATCTACAATGAGCAGTTCTTC
TRBD1	TRBV18	TRBJ1-1	once	CASSPGQGFAFF	TGTGCCAGCTCACCGGGACAGGGGTTTGCTTTCTTT
-	TRBV2	TRBJ2-2	-	CARGETGHTGELFF	TGTGCCAGAGGAGAGACAGGCCACACCGGGGAGCTGTTTTTT
-	TRBV7-2	TRBJ2-7	-	CASSSSRASYEQYF	TGTGCCAGCAGCTCGTCCAGGGCCTCCTACGAGCAGTACTTC